This T cell receptor beta chain originates from a study of Ad26.COV2.S vaccination and SARS-CoV-2 variants. Details on this clone: Its specificity is not known.

The study's findings and limits: Responses of spike-specific T cells (both CD8+ and CD4+) reportedly showed substantial breadth after vaccination. Vaccine recipients showed a spike-specific TCR breadth that was higher than in placebo recipients.

This CDR3 has 16 amino acids. Sequencing used immunoSEQ multiplex PCR; TCRdb keeps in-frame clones, though not all of them. The data show about 140,000 clones, 86% seen once. This sample comprised peripheral blood, obtained after recovery from COVID-19. The chain is built from TRBV21-1 and TRBJ1-1; the DNA was not compared with TRBD1, the D call given in the table. TRBV21-1 counts as a pseudogene. The clonotype comes from a human donor who had recovered from COVID-19. CDR3 DNA sequence: TGTGCCAGCAGCAACAAAACCGGGACAGAAAACACTGAAGCTTTCTTT. Encoded protein: CASSNKTGTENTEAFF.